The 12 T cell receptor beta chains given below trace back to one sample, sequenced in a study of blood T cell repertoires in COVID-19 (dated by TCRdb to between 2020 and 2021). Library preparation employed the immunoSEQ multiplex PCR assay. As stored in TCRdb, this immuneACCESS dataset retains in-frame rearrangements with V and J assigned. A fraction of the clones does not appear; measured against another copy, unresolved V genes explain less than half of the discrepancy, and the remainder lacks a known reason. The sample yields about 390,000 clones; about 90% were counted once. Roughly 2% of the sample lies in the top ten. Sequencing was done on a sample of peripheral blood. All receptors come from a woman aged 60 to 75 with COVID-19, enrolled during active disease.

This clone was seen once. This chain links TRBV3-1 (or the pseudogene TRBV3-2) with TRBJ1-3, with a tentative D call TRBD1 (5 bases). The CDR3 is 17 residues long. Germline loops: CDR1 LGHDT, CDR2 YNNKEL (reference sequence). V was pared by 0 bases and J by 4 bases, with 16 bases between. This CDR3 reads CASSQDPTRVDGNTIYF. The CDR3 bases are TGTGCCAGCAGCCAAGATCCGACCAGGGTGGACGGAAACACCATATATTTT.

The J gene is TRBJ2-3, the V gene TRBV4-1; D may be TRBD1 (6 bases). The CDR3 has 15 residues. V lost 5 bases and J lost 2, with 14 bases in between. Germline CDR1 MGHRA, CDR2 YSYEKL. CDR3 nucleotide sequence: TGCGCCAGCAGCAGTTCAGGGGATCCCACAGATACGCAGTATTTT. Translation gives CASSSSGDPTDTQYF.

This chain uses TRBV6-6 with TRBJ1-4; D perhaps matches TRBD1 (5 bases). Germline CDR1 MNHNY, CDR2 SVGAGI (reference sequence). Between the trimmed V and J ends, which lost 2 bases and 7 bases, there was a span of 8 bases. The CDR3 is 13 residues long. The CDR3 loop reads CASSYDSVEKLFF. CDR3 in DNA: TGTGCCAGCAGTTACGACAGTGTTGAAAAACTGTTTTTT.

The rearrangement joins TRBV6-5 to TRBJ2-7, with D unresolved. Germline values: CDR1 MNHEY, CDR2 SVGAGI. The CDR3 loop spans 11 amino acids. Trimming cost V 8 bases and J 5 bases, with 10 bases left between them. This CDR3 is CASGRINEQYF. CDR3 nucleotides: TGTGCCAGCGGCAGAATCAACGAGCAGTACTTC.

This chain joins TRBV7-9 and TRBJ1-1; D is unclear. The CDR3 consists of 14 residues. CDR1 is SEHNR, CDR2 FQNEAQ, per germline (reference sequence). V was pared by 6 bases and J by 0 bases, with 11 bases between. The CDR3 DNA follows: TGTGCCAGCAGGGCAGCAGAGGTGAACACTGAAGCTTTCTTT. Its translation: CASRAAEVNTEAFF.

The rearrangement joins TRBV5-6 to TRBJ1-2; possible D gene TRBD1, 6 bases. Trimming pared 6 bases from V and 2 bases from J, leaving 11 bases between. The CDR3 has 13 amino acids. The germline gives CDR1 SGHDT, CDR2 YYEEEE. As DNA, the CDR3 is TGTGCCAGCACTTGGCAGGGGAACTATGGCTACACCTTC. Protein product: CASTWQGNYGYTF.

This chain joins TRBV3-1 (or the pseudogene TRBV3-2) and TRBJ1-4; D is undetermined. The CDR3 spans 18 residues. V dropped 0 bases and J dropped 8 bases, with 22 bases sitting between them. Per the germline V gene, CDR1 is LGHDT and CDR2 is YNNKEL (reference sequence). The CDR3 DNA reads TGTGCCAGCAGCCAAGAACCCAAAGTTGCGGTTGAAGGCGAAAAACTGTTTTTT. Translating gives CASSQEPKVAVEGEKLFF.

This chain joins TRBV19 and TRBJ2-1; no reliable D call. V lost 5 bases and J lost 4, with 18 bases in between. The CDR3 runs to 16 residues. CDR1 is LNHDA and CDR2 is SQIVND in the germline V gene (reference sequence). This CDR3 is CASSDSGFQLYNEQFF. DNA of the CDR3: TGTGCCAGTAGTGACTCCGGGTTCCAACTTTACAATGAGCAGTTCTTC.

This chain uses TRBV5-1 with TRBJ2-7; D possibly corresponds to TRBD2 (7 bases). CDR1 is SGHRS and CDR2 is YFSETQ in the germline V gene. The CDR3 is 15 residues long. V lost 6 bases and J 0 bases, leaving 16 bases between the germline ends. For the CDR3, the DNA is TGCGCCAGCACCTTCGCGGGGGCCAGCTCCTACGAGCAGTACTTC. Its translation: CASTFAGASSYEQYF.

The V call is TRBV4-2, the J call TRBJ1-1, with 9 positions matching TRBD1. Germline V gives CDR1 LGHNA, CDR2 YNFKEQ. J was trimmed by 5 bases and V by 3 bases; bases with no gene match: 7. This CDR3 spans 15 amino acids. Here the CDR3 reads CASSHGTGIGTEAFF. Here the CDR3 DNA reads TGTGCCAGCAGCCACGGGACAGGGATAGGGACTGAAGCTTTCTTT.

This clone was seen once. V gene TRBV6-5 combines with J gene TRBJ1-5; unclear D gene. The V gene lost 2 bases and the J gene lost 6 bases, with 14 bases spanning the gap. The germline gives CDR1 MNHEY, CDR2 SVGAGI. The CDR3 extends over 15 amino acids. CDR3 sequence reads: CASSYRGTPGQPQHF. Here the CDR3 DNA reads TGTGCCAGCAGTTACCGGGGAACTCCAGGTCAGCCCCAGCATTTT.

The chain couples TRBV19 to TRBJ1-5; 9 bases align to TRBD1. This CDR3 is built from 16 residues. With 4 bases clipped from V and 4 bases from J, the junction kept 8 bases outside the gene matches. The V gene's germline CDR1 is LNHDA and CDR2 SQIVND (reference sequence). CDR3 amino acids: CASSTPGQGWNQPQHF. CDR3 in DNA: TGTGCCAGTAGTACCCCGGGACAGGGATGGAATCAGCCCCAGCATTTT.